Each of the 28 T cell receptor beta chains below was sequenced from the same sample in a study of blood T cells in healthy people across ages. PCR was performed a second time for about 6 to 12 cycles using a sample-barcoded 5' primer and a J-beta primer mix. TCRdb ran MiXCR on the 5' RACE reads and lists one entry per CDR3 protein. Counted here are around 1,500,000 distinct CDR3 sequences, 40% to 50% occurring once; the ten biggest clones make up roughly 8.2%. The sample consisted of blood. Receptors originate from a woman between 18 and 30 years old in good health.

CDR3 nucleotide sequence: TGTGCCAGCAGCCTAGGGACTATACTATATACGCAGTATTTT. This codes for CASSLGTILYTQYF. This chain connects TRBV3-1 to TRBJ2-3; 7 nucleotides line up with TRBD2. With V trimmed by 4 bases and J by 7 bases, 8 bases remained unmatched. CDR1 and CDR2 (germline): LGHDT, YNNKEL (reference sequence). The CDR3 runs to 14 residues.

The chain recombines TRBV6-5 with TRBJ2-3; D might be TRBD1 or TRBD2, each matching 5 bases. The CDR3 loop spans 14 amino acids. V lost 5 bases and J 6 bases, leaving 15 bases between the germline ends. Germline CDR1 is MNHEY and CDR2 is SVGAGI. The CDR3: CASSDGARTDTQYF. CDR3 coding DNA: TGTGCCAGCAGTGACGGGGCGAGAACGGATACGCAGTATTTT.

This clonotype was seen more than once but under ten times. V gene TRBV5-1 combines with J gene TRBJ2-5; D is unclear. Germline values: CDR1 SGHRS, CDR2 YFSETQ. This CDR3 contains 13 residues. The germline V and J ends were trimmed by 7 bases and 3 bases, with 13 bases remaining between them. The CDR3, as DNA: TGCGCCAGCGACCTGACCTTTAAAGAGACCCAGTACTTC. It translates to CASDLTFKETQYF.

There are a few counts of this clonotype. The rearrangement joins TRBV15 to TRBJ1-1, with D unresolved. The length of the CDR3 is 15 residues. Germline CDR1 and CDR2: LNHNV and YYDKDF (reference sequence). The ends were cut back, 0 bases at V and 1 base at J, with 9 bases in the middle. The CDR3 loop reads CATSREPRENTEAFF. The CDR3 bases are TGTGCCACCAGCAGAGAGCCGAGGGAGAACACTGAAGCTTTCTTT.

The chain combines TRBV11-3 with TRBJ1-2; 10 bases align to TRBD1. The germline V gene encodes CDR1 SGHNT and CDR2 YENEEA. The length of the CDR3 is 17 residues. V lost 4 bases to trimming and J lost 7 bases; unmatched junction nucleotides: 15. CDR3 residues: CASSSQIGQGEGCGYTF. The CDR3 DNA follows: TGTGCCAGCAGCTCCCAAATAGGACAGGGGGAAGGTTGTGGCTACACCTTC. Full variable domain (outside the CDR3, taken from reference TRBV11-3 and TRBJ1-2): EAGVVQSPRYKIIEKKQPVAFWCNPISGHNTLYWYLQNLGQGPELLIRYENEEAVDDSQLPKDRFSAERLKGVDSTLKIQPAELGDSAVYLCASSSQIGQGEGCGYTFGSGTRLTVV.

Worth noting for this clonotype: With a much larger clone just one base away, this may be a read error. The V gene is TRBV10-3, the J gene TRBJ1-2; D is unclear. There are 14 residues in the CDR3. Germline CDR1 and CDR2: ENHRY and SYGVKD. CDR3 sequence reads: CAISEGSMGYGCTF. CDR3 bases: TGTGCCATCAGTGAAGGGTCAATGGGGTATGGCTGCACCTTC.

This clonotype occurred a few times. The chain recombines TRBV5-1 with TRBJ1-1, with unresolved D. Germline V gene data show CDR1 as SGHRS and CDR2 as YFSETQ. The CDR3 loop spans 14 amino acids. V was pared by 1 base and J by 1 base, with 8 bases between. CDR3 sequence: CASSLLRANTEAFF. In DNA form, the CDR3 reads TGCGCCAGCAGCTTGCTTCGGGCGAACACTGAAGCTTTCTTT.

This chain links TRBV20-1 with TRBJ2-4; the D gene could be TRBD1 or TRBD2 (5 bases each). V gave up 6 bases and J gave up 13 bases, with 25 bases separating them. Germline lookup yields CDR1 DFQATT and CDR2 SNEGSKA (reference sequence). The CDR3 has 14 residues. This chain's CDR3 is CSAARGSTLGEQYF. The CDR3 DNA follows: TGCAGTGCGGCGAGGGGATCAACCCTTGGGGAGCAGTACTTC.

This clonotype was recorded a few times. V usage is TRBV6-5 and J usage is TRBJ1-2; D unresolved. The CDR3 extends over 14 amino acids. The germline V gene encodes CDR1 MNHEY and CDR2 SVGAGI. The V end was cut by 5 bases, the J end by 2 bases, with 12 bases between. The CDR3 DNA reads TGTGCCAGCAGTATGGGGTGGGCGAACTATGGCTACACCTTC. It encodes CASSMGWANYGYTF.

A few counts support this clonotype. This chain connects TRBV20-1 to TRBJ2-3; TRBD2 matches at 13 bases. Looked up from germline, CDR1 is DFQATT and CDR2 is SNEGSKA (reference sequence). V dropped 5 bases and J dropped 2; count of bases not matched to a gene: 10. The CDR3 has 17 amino acids. The CDR3 DNA reads as TGCAGTGCTCTAAAGGGACTAGCGGGGCCCAACACAGATACGCAGTATTTT. Translating gives CSALKGLAGPNTDTQYF.

In regard to this clonotype: This could be a read error, since a much larger clone is one nucleotide away. This chain joins TRBV12-3 or TRBV12-4 and TRBJ2-7; possible D gene TRBD2, 5 bases. The CDR3 has 14 residues. V was shortened by 5 bases and J by 3 bases, with 14 bases between the two germline ends. The CDR3 here is CASSVGATHYEQYF. CDR3 DNA sequence: TGTGCCAGCAGTGTGGGAGCGACTCACTACGAGCAGTACTTC.

The gene calls are TRBV6-1 and TRBJ2-7; 10 bases fit TRBD2. The CDR3 consists of 15 residues. Germline loops: CDR1 MNHNS, CDR2 SASEGT. The V segment lost 4 bases and the J segment 3 bases; nucleotides outside the gene matches: 6. The CDR3 DNA follows: TGTGCCAGCAGTGGACCTAGCGGGGGCTACTACGAGCAGTACTTC. Amino acids: CASSGPSGGYYEQYF.

The table lists this clonotype with a few counts. The rearrangement joins TRBV21-1 to TRBJ2-3; the table's D gene call, TRBD2, was not cross checked with the DNA. TRBV21-1 is a documented pseudogene. The length of the CDR3 is 17 residues. The CDR3 nucleotides are TGTGCCAGCAGCATTGGGACTAGCGGAGACTTAGCAGATACGCAGTATTTT. As protein: CASSIGTSGDLADTQYF.

Regarding this clonotype: At one boundary the junction diverges from the germline segment, which might be a read error. The chain links TRBV14 to TRBJ1-6; D gene uncertain. CDR1 and CDR2 (germline): SGHDN, FVKESK. This CDR3 spans 13 amino acids. The CDR3 reads CDSSQDRRTTLHF. CDR3 nucleotide sequence: TGTGACAGCAGCCAAGACCGGCGGACGACCCTCCACTTT.

J is TRBJ2-7 and V is TRBV24-1, with 7 bases lining up with TRBD2. The junction had 6 bases not matched to a gene; V was cut back by 3 bases and J by 5 bases. The CDR3 consists of 14 residues. CDR1 is KGHDR and CDR2 is SFDVKD in the germline V gene. The CDR3 nucleotides are TGTGCCACCAGTGATGGACTAGATCGACACGAGCAGTACTTC. It specifies CATSDGLDRHEQYF.

This clonotype was seen at least ten times. The rearrangement joins TRBV7-2 to TRBJ2-1, with a possible D match to TRBD2 (6 bases). This CDR3 region has 14 residues. Germline V CDR1 and CDR2: SGHTA, FQGNSA. The ends were cut back, 5 bases at V and 7 bases at J, with 15 bases in the middle. CDR3 sequence reads: CASSPFGEVNEQFF. CDR3 coding DNA: TGTGCCAGCAGCCCATTTGGGGAGGTGAATGAGCAGTTCTTC.

V usage is TRBV20-1 and J usage is TRBJ2-7; a possible D gene is TRBD1 (6 bases). CDR1 and CDR2 from the germline V gene are DFQATT and SNEGSKA (reference sequence). This CDR3 spans 14 amino acids. The CDR3 protein is CSCVGGSPYNEQYF. For the CDR3, the DNA is TGCAGCTGCGTTGGGGGCAGCCCTTACAATGAGCAGTACTTC.

This clonotype was recorded at least ten times. The chain is built from TRBV29-1 and TRBJ2-7; 9 nucleotides match TRBD1. The CDR3 has 13 residues. The V and J ends lost 6 bases and 0 bases, in that order; junction bases with no gene match: 3. CDR1 and CDR2 (germline): SQVTM, ANQGSEA. Here the CDR3 reads CSVRQGGSYEQYF. DNA for the CDR3: TGCAGCGTAAGACAGGGGGGCTCCTACGAGCAGTACTTC.

V and J are TRBV7-2 and TRBJ2-7; no definite D call. The V and J ends lost 1 base and 4 bases respectively, with 14 bases between them. There are 15 residues in the CDR3. Germline values: CDR1 SGHTA, CDR2 FQGNSA. This CDR3 is CASSLDGATIYEQYF. The CDR3 DNA is TGTGCCAGCAGCTTAGATGGTGCTACTATTTACGAGCAGTACTTC.

This chain connects TRBV7-2 to TRBJ2-5; D might be TRBD1 or TRBD2, each matching 5 bases. Trimming shortened V by 6 bases and J by 0 bases, and 17 bases separated the two germline ends. CDR3 length equals 16 residues. In germline, CDR1 is SGHTA, CDR2 FQGNSA. CDR3: CASSFGPGQDQETQYF. CDR3 in DNA: TGTGCCAGCAGTTTTGGCCCGGGGCAGGACCAAGAGACCCAGTACTTC.

V is TRBV12-3 or TRBV12-4 and J is TRBJ2-7; D unresolved. The length of the CDR3 is 11 residues. With 4 bases removed from V and 7 bases from J, the gap between germline ends came to 8 bases. CDR3 DNA: TGTGCCAGCAGTTGGCTGGGTGAGCAGTACTTC. This translates into CASSWLGEQYF.

The chain links TRBV7-2 to TRBJ1-2; D may be TRBD1 (5 bases). Germline V gene data show CDR1 as SGHTA and CDR2 as FQGNSA. The V end was cut by 7 bases, the J end by 5 bases, with 17 bases between. The CDR3 has 14 residues. Here the CDR3 DNA reads TGTGCCAGCAACCTATCTCAGGGCGGGTATGGCTACACCTTC. Translated: CASNLSQGGYGYTF.

This clonotype occurred once. The genes are TRBV24-1 and TRBJ2-5, with 8 positions matching TRBD1. The CDR3 sequence is 15 residues long. Per the germline V gene, CDR1 is KGHDR and CDR2 is SFDVKD. V lost 4 bases, J lost 4 bases, and 7 bases stayed unmatched. CDR3 region: CATSDLGQGIETQYF. The CDR3, as DNA: TGTGCCACCAGTGACCTCGGACAGGGTATAGAGACCCAGTACTTC.

The rearrangement links TRBV27 to TRBJ1-3; D remains unclear. Per the germline V gene, CDR1 is MNHEY and CDR2 is SMNVEV (reference sequence). CDR3 length equals 18 residues. With 6 bases removed from V and 0 bases from J, the gap between germline ends came to 21 bases. As DNA, the CDR3 is TGTGCCAGCAGCTTAAGAGGGAGAGGAGGCGACTCTGGAAACACCATATATTTT. Translated, it gives CASSLRGRGGDSGNTIYF.

The J gene is TRBJ1-1, the V gene TRBV27; no firm D call. Trimming removed 5 bases from V and 3 bases from J, with 16 bases in between. The CDR3 runs to 15 residues. The germline gives CDR1 MNHEY, CDR2 SMNVEV (reference sequence). This chain's CDR3 is CASSPRRVGYTEAFF. The CDR3 DNA follows: TGTGCCAGCAGTCCCCGTAGGGTCGGGTACACTGAAGCTTTCTTT.

This chain uses TRBV4-1 with TRBJ2-7; 7 nucleotides line up with TRBD2. Germline V CDR1 and CDR2: MGHRA, YSYEKL. Trimming cost V 1 base and J 4 bases; bases outside gene matches: 10. The CDR3 runs 16 residues. The CDR3 here is CASSQAPAAGSYEQYF. The CDR3 coding sequence is TGCGCCAGCAGCCAAGCCCCGGCAGCGGGGTCGTACGAGCAGTACTTC.

This clonotype was detected ten times or more. The chain links TRBV12-3 or TRBV12-4 to TRBJ2-2; 8 positions agree with TRBD1. The V and J ends lost 3 bases and 1 base, in that order; junction bases with no gene match: 1. This CDR3 region has 15 residues. This CDR3 reads CASSLGTGNTGELFF. The CDR3 bases are TGTGCCAGCAGTTTGGGGACAGGGAACACCGGGGAGCTGTTTTTT.

The V and J genes are TRBV20-1 and TRBJ2-2, with 9 bases identical to TRBD1. The CDR3 totals 14 residues. V lost 6 bases and J lost 4; bases outside the gene matches: 6. From germline, CDR1 is DFQATT and CDR2 SNEGSKA (reference sequence). CDR3 amino acids: CSAENRGRTGELFF. The CDR3, as DNA: TGCAGTGCGGAAAACAGGGGGCGCACCGGGGAGCTGTTTTTT.